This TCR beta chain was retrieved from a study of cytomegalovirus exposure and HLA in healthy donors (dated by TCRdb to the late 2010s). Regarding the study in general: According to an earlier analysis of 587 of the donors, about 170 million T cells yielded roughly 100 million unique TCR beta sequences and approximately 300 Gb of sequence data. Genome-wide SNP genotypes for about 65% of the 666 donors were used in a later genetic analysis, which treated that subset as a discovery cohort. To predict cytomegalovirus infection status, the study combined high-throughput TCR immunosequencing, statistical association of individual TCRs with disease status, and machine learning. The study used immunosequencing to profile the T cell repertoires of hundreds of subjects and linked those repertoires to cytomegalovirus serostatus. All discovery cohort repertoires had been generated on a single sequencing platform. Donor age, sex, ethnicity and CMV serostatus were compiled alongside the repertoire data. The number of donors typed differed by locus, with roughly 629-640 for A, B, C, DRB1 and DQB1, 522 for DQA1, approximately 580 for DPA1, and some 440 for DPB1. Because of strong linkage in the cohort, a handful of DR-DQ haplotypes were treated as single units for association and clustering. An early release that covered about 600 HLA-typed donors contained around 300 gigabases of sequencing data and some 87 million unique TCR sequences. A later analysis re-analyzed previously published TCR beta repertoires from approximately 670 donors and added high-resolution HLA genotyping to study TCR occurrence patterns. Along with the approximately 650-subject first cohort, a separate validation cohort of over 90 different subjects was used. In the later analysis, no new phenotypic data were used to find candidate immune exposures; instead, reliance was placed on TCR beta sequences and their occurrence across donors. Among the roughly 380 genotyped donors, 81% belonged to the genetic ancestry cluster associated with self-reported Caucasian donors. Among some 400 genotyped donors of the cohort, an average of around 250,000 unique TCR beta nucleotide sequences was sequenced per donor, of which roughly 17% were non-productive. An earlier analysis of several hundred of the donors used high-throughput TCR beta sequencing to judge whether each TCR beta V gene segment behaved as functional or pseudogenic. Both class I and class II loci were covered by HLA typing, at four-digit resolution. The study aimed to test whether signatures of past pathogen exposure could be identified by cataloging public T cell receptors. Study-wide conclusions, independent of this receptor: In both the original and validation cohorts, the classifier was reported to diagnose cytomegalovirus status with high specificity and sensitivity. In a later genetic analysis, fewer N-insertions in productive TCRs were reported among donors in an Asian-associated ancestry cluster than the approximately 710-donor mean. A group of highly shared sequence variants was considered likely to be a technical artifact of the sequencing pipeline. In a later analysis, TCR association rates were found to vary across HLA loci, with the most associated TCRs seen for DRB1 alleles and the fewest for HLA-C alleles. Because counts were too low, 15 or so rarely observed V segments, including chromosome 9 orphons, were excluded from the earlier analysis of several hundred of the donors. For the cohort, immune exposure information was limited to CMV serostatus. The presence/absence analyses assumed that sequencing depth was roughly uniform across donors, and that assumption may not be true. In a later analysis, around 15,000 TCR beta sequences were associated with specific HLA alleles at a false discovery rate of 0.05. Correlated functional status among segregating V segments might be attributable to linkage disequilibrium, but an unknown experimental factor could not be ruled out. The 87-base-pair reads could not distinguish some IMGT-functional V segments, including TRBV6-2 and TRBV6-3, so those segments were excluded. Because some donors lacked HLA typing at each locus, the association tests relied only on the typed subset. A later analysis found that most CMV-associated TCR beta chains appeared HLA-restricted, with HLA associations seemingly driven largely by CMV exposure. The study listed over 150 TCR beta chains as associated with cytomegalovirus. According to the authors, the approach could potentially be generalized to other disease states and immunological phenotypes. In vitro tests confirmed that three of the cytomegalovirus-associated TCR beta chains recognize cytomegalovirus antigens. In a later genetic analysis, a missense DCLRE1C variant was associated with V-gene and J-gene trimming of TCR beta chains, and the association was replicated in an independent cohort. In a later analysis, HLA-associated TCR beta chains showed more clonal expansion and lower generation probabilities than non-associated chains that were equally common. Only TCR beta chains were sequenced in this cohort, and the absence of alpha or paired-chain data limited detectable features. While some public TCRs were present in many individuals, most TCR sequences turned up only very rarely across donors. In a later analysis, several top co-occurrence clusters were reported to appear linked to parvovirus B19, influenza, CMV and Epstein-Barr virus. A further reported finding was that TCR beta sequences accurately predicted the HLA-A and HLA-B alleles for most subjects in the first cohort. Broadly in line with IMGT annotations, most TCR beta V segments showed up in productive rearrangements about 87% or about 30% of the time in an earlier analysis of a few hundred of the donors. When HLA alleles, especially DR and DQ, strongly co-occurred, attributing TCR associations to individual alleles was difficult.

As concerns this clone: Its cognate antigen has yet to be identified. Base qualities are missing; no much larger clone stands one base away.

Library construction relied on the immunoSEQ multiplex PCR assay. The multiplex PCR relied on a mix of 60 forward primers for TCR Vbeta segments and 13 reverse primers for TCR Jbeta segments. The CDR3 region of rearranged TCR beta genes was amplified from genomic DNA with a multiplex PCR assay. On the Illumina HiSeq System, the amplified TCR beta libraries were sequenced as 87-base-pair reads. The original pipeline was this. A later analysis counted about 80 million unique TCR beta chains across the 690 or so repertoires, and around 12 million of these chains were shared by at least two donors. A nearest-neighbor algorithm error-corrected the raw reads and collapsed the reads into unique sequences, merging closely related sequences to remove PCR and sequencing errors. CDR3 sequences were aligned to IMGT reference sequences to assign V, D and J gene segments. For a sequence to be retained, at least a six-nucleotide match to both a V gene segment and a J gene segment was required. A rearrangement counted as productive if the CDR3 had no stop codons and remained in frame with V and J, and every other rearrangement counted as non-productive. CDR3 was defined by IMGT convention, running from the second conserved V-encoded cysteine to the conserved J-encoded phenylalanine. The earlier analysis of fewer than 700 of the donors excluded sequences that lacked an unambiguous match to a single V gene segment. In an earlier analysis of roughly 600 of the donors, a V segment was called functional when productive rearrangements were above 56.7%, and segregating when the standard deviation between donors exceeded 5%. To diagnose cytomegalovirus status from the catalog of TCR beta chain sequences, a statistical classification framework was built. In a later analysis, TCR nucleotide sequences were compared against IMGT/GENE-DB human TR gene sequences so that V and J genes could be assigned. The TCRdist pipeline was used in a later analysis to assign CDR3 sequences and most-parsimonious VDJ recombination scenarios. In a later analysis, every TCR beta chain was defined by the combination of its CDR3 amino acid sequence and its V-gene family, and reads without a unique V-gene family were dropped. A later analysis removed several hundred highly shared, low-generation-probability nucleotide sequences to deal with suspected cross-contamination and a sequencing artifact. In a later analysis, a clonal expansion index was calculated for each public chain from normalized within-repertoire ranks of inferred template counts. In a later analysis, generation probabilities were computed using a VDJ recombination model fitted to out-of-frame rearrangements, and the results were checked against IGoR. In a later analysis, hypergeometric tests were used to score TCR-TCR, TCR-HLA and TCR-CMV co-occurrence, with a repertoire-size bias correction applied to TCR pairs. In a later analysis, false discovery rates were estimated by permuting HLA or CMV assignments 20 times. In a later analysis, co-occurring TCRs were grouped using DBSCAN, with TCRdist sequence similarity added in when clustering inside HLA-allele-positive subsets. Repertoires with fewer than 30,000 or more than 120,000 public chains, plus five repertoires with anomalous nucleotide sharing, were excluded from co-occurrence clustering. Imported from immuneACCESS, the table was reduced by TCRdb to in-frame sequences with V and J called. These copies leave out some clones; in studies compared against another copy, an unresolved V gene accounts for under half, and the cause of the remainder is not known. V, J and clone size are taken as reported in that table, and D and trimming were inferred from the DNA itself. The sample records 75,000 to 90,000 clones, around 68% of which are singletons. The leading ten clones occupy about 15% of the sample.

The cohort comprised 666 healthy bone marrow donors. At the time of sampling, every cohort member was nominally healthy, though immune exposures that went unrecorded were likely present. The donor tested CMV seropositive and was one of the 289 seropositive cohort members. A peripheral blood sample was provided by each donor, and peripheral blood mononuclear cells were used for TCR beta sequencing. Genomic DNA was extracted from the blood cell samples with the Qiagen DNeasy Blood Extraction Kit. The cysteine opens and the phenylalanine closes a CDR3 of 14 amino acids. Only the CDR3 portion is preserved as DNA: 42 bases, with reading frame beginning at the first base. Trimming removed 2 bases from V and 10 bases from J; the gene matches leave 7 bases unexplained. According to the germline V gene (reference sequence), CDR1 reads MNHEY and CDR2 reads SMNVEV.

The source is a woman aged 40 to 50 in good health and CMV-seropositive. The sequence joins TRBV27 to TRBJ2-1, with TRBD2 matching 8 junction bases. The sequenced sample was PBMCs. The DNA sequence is TGTGCCAGCAGTTTAAACTCGGGACTAGACGAGCAGTTCTTC. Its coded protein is CASSLNSGLDEQFF.